The 30 T cell receptor beta chains given below trace back to one sample, sequenced in a study of blood T cell repertoires in COVID-19. TCRdb keeps only in-frame clones here, not all; method: immunoSEQ multiplex PCR. The sample lists 200,000 or so clones, about 87% seen once, with about 2.4% in the top ten. The specimen sequenced was PBMCs or T cells enriched from blood (not recorded which). These receptors were taken from a woman in her twenties or thirties who had recovered from COVID-19.

The V and J genes are TRBV5-6 and TRBJ1-4; TRBD1 is a possible D gene (5 bases). The germline V gene encodes CDR1 SGHDT and CDR2 YYEEEE. Trimming took off 0 bases at V and 7 bases at J, with 10 bases between the two ends. This CDR3 is 14 amino acids long. The CDR3 reads CASSLGPGGEKLFF. In DNA form, the CDR3 reads TGTGCCAGCAGCTTGGGCCCCGGGGGTGAAAAACTGTTTTTT.

V usage is TRBV7-2 and J usage is TRBJ1-2; D unclear. Deletions cut 4 bases from V and 2 bases from J, with 8 bases between. This CDR3 is built from 13 residues. Germline CDR1 SGHTA, CDR2 FQGNSA. The CDR3 coding sequence is TGTGCCAGCAGCTCCAACAGAAACTATGGCTACACCTTC. The encoded protein is CASSSNRNYGYTF.

CDR3 DNA sequence: TGTGCCAGCAGCTTAGGACTTCGTAGCAATCAGCCCCAGCATTTT. This codes for CASSLGLRSNQPQHF. The chain combines TRBV7-2 with TRBJ1-5, with unresolved D. Germline V gives CDR1 SGHTA, CDR2 FQGNSA. The CDR3 length is 15 residues. Trimming took off 1 base at V and 0 bases at J, with 7 bases between the two ends.

The chain carries TRBV7-8 and TRBJ2-7; D not certain. V lost 3 bases to trimming and J lost 0 bases, with 3 bases between them. Germline values: CDR1 SGHVS, CDR2 FQNEAQ. The CDR3 has 12 residues. The chain's CDR3 is CASSFGSYEQYF. The CDR3 DNA follows: TGTGCCAGCAGCTTCGGCTCCTACGAGCAGTACTTC.

The chain combines TRBV9 with TRBJ1-1, with D unclear. Trimming shortened V by 0 bases and J by 3 bases, and 9 bases separated the two germline ends. The CDR3 length is 14 residues. Germline V gene data show CDR1 as SGDLS and CDR2 as YYNGEE. CDR3 protein: CASSVEARDTEAFF. CDR3 in DNA: TGTGCCAGCAGCGTAGAGGCGAGGGACACTGAAGCTTTCTTT. Looking up the rest from reference TRBV9 and TRBJ1-1 gives the full variable domain: DSGVTQTPKHLITATGQRVTLRCSPRSGDLSVYWYQQSLDQGLQFLIQYYNGEERAKGNILERFSAQQFPDLHSELNLSSLELGDSALYFCASSVEARDTEAFFGQGTRLTVV.

The chain joins TRBV4-2 to TRBJ2-7; perhaps TRBD2 as D (6 bases). Germline V gene sequence: CDR1 LGHNA, CDR2 YNFKEQ. V shed 5 bases and J shed 3 bases, with 14 bases lying between them. CDR3 size: 14 residues. The CDR3 DNA follows: TGTGCCAGCAGCGAAGGGTGGGGGGACTACGAGCAGTACTTC. Translating it yields CASSEGWGDYEQYF.

The count of this clone is one. The chain uses TRBV24-1 and TRBJ2-3; the match to TRBD2 covers 16 bases. CDR3 length: 17 residues. From germline, CDR1 is KGHDR and CDR2 SFDVKD. J was trimmed by 7 bases and V by 5 bases; bases with no gene match: 8. The CDR3: CATSGTPGLAGGNTQYF. The CDR3 bases are TGTGCCACCAGTGGAACCCCGGGACTAGCGGGGGGGAATACGCAGTATTTT.

V and J are TRBV2 and TRBJ1-1; no firm D call. This CDR3 is 11 amino acids long. CDR1 and CDR2 (germline): SNHLY, FYNNEI. V lost 2 bases and J 11 bases, leaving 9 bases between the germline ends. The CDR3 loop is CASSEPGEAFF. The CDR3 DNA follows: TGTGCCAGCAGTGAACCAGGTGAGGCTTTCTTT.

The chain has TRBV5-1 and TRBJ1-2, with 11 bases fitting TRBD1. The CDR3 runs to 14 residues. The J segment lost 5 bases and the V segment lost 0 bases, leaving 0 bases of the junction unmatched. The germline V gene has CDR1 SGHRS and CDR2 YFSETQ. CDR3 bases: TGCGCCAGCAGCTTGGGGGACAGGGGGTATGGCTACACCTTC. Amino acid sequence: CASSLGDRGYGYTF.

This clone has only one observation. The rearrangement uses TRBV7-9 and TRBJ2-2; D unclear. The germline CDR1 and CDR2 sequences are SEHNR and FQNEAQ (reference sequence). The length of the CDR3 is 16 residues. With 0 bases removed from V and 0 bases from J, the gap between germline ends came to 8 bases. CDR3 sequence reads: CASSLAGLANTGELFF. DNA of the CDR3: TGTGCCAGCAGCTTAGCTGGGCTCGCGAACACCGGGGAGCTGTTTTTT.

The CDR3 region is CASSFGSGGAYEQYF. CDR3 bases: TGCGCCAGCAGCTTCGGCAGCGGGGGGGCCTACGAGCAGTACTTC. V is TRBV5-1 and J is TRBJ2-7; 10 bases line up with TRBD2. CDR3 length equals 15 residues. Germline CDR1 is SGHRS and CDR2 is YFSETQ. V was clipped by 2 bases and J by 2 bases; unmatched bases: 4.

V is TRBV4-3 and J is TRBJ1-5; D might be TRBD1 (5 bases). The CDR3 runs 15 residues. Germline V gives CDR1 LGHNA, CDR2 YSLEER. Trimming shortened V by 4 bases and J by 3 bases, and 13 bases separated the two germline ends. The CDR3 sequence is CASSPTGGDNQPQHF. In nucleotides, the CDR3 is TGCGCCAGCAGCCCGACGGGGGGTGACAATCAGCCCCAGCATTTT.

V is TRBV12-3 or TRBV12-4 and J is TRBJ1-2, with D maybe TRBD1 (5 bases). Trimming left V 4 bases short and J 6 bases short, with 12 bases between. The CDR3 has 13 amino acids. The CDR3: CASSSPGGDGYTF. In DNA form, the CDR3 reads TGTGCCAGCAGTTCCCCCGGGGGTGATGGCTACACCTTC.

The chain links TRBV19 to TRBJ1-1; D is uncertain. The CDR3 length is 11 residues. Germline V CDR1 and CDR2: LNHDA, SQIVND (reference sequence). The V gene lost 8 bases and the J gene lost 2 bases, with 6 bases spanning the gap. CDR3 amino acids: CASAANTEAFF. The CDR3 DNA sequence: TGTGCCAGTGCGGCCAACACTGAAGCTTTCTTT. Filled out from reference TRBV19 and TRBJ1-1, the complete variable domain reads DGGITQSPKYLFRKEGQNVTLSCEQNLNHDAMYWYRQDPGQGLRLIYYSQIVNDFQKGDIAEGYSVSREKKESFPLTVTSAQKNPTAFYLCASAANTEAFFGQGTRLTVV.

The CDR3 region has the DNA TGTGCCAGCAGCGGAGGTGACTCGACGAACACCGGGGAGCTGTTTTTT. It codes for CASSGGDSTNTGELFF. The J gene is TRBJ2-2, the V gene TRBV9; the D is unclear. V was clipped by 3 bases and J by 0 bases, with 12 bases between them. The CDR3 is 16 amino acids. Germline values: CDR1 SGDLS, CDR2 YYNGEE.

The J gene is TRBJ1-2, the V gene TRBV28; 9 bases fit TRBD1. Germline V lookup: CDR1 MDHEN, CDR2 SYDVKM. This CDR3 comprises 15 residues. The trim removed 5 bases at V and 3 bases at J, leaving 7 bases unmatched. Here the CDR3 reads CASSRDRASHYGYTF. DNA for the CDR3: TGTGCCAGCAGTAGGGACAGGGCTTCACACTATGGCTACACCTTC.

V is TRBV3-1 (or the pseudogene TRBV3-2) and J is TRBJ1-3, with 9 bases matching TRBD1. V trimming: 0 bases; J trimming: 3 bases; junction bases outside the gene matches: 3. There are 16 residues in the CDR3. CDR1 is LGHDT, CDR2 YNNKEL, per germline (reference sequence). CDR3 residues: CASSQDDRGGGNTIYF. The CDR3 nucleotides read TGTGCCAGCAGCCAAGACGACAGGGGGGGTGGAAACACCATATATTTT.

CDR3 sequence (DNA): TGCGCCAGCAGCCGCAACACTCCGGGACAGGGTGCCCATGAGCAGTTCTTC. Translating it yields CASSRNTPGQGAHEQFF. V gene TRBV4-3 combines with J gene TRBJ2-1; 9 bases agree with TRBD1. Trimming at V came to 4 bases and at J to 8 bases, leaving 15 bases not matched to a gene. The CDR3 length is 17 residues. Germline-derived CDR1 and CDR2 are LGHNA and YSLEER.

The chain combines TRBV3-1 (or the pseudogene TRBV3-2) with TRBJ2-4; TRBD2 aligns across 7 bases. CDR1 and CDR2 from the germline V gene are LGHDT and YNNKEL (reference sequence). The CDR3 loop spans 19 amino acids. Trimming cost V 0 bases and J 1 base; bases outside gene matches: 12. CDR3 in DNA: TGTGCCAGCAGCCAAGATGGGAGGGGCGCGAGGTTGGCCAAAAACATTCAGTACTTC. The encoded protein is CASSQDGRGARLAKNIQYF.

This chain connects TRBV4-1 to TRBJ1-2; the D gene is possibly TRBD1 (6 bases). V lost 1 base to trimming and J lost 0 bases, with 12 bases between them. CDR3 size: 16 residues. Germline lookup yields CDR1 MGHRA and CDR2 YSYEKL. The CDR3 bases are TGCGCCAGCAGCCAAGTGGCCAGGGGTTCTAACTATGGCTACACCTTC. Protein sequence: CASSQVARGSNYGYTF.

The chain carries TRBV7-3 and TRBJ2-1, with 7 bases lining up with TRBD1. CDR3 length equals 16 residues. The germline V gene has CDR1 SGHTA and CDR2 FQGTGA. V trimming: 5 bases; J trimming: 0 bases; junction bases outside the gene matches: 7. The CDR3 loop reads CASSERTGVSYNEQFF. In DNA form, the CDR3 reads TGTGCCAGCAGCGAACGAACAGGGGTCTCCTACAATGAGCAGTTCTTC.

The chain links TRBV2 to TRBJ1-2, with 8 nucleotides matching TRBD1. The CDR3 consists of 14 residues. Trimming at V came to 7 bases and at J to 4 bases, leaving 8 bases not matched to a gene. Germline CDR1 SNHLY, CDR2 FYNNEI. The CDR3 sequence is CASITGTGLYGYTF. The DNA of the CDR3 is TGTGCCAGCATCACCGGGACAGGCCTCTATGGCTACACCTTC.

The chain uses TRBV9 and TRBJ2-5; 9 bases map to TRBD2. Germline loops: CDR1 SGDLS, CDR2 YYNGEE. Losses at the gene ends were 4 bases for V and 2 bases for J; bases not matched to a gene: 6. The CDR3 is made up of 15 amino acids. CDR3 nucleotides: TGTGCCAGCAGCATAAGCGGGGGGAAGCAAGAGACCCAGTACTTC. Translation gives CASSISGGKQETQYF. Combining the CDR3 with reference TRBV9 and TRBJ2-5 gives the whole variable domain DSGVTQTPKHLITATGQRVTLRCSPRSGDLSVYWYQQSLDQGLQFLIQYYNGEERAKGNILERFSAQQFPDLHSELNLSSLELGDSALYFCASSISGGKQETQYFGPGTRLLVL.

The chain combines TRBV10-3 with TRBJ1-6; D might be TRBD1 (5 bases). V was clipped by 10 bases and J by 7 bases, with 14 bases between them. The CDR3 runs to 13 residues. Germline V gene lookup returns CDR1 ENHRY and CDR2 SYGVKD. The chain's CDR3 is CANTQDPNSPLHF. DNA for the CDR3: TGTGCCAATACACAGGACCCCAATTCACCCCTCCACTTT.

The J gene is TRBJ1-2, the V gene TRBV29-1; weak D call: TRBD1 (6 bases). V lost 5 bases and J 3 bases, leaving 13 bases between the germline ends. This CDR3 has 13 amino acids. Germline-derived CDR1 and CDR2 are SQVTM and ANQGSEA. The CDR3 DNA reads TGCAGCGTTTTGGCAGGGGTAGACTATGGCTACACCTTC. Translating gives CSVLAGVDYGYTF.

A single count supports this clone. This chain uses TRBV6-5 with TRBJ2-7, with D possibly matching TRBD2 (6 bases). V lost 5 bases and J 3 bases, leaving 17 bases between the germline ends. CDR1 is MNHEY, CDR2 SVGAGI, per germline. The CDR3 is 15 residues long. The CDR3 is CASSHRLVNYYEQYF. The CDR3 DNA reads TGTGCCAGCAGTCACCGACTAGTCAATTACTACGAGCAGTACTTC.

The V call is TRBV4-2, the J call TRBJ1-2; D call uncertain. V lost 1 base and J 7 bases, leaving 13 bases between the germline ends. CDR1 is LGHNA and CDR2 is YNFKEQ in the germline V gene. CDR3 length: 14 residues. CDR3 nucleotides: TGTGCCAGCAGCCAAGGAATGAGGGAAGCTGGCTACACCTTC. Its translation: CASSQGMREAGYTF.

The V and J genes are TRBV7-9 and TRBJ2-7; 12 bases map to TRBD1. J lost 5 bases, V lost 5 bases, and 4 bases had no gene match. This CDR3 has 14 residues. Germline lookup yields CDR1 SEHNR and CDR2 FQNEAQ (reference sequence). In DNA form, the CDR3 reads TGTGCCAGCAGCAGGGGACAGGGGGCCCACGAGCAGTACTTC. Amino acid sequence: CASSRGQGAHEQYF. The complete variable domain, with remaining parts taken from reference TRBV7-9 and TRBJ2-7, reads DTGVSQNPRHKITKRGQNVTFRCDPISEHNRLYWYRQTLGQGPEFLTYFQNEAQLEKSRLLSDRFSAERPKGSFSTLEIQRTEQGDSAMYLCASSRGQGAHEQYFGPGTRLTVT.

The chain uses TRBV4-3 and TRBJ1-2; no reliable D call. The CDR3 totals 13 residues. Germline V lookup: CDR1 LGHNA, CDR2 YSLEER. V shed 5 bases and J shed 1 base, with 8 bases lying between them. The CDR3 nucleotides are TGCGCCAGCAGCTCTGAGCTTAACTATGGCTACACCTTC. Translating it yields CASSSELNYGYTF.

CDR3 sequence reads: CAISGSASYGYTF. The DNA of the CDR3 is TGTGCCATCAGTGGGTCAGCGAGCTATGGCTACACCTTC. V usage is TRBV10-3 and J usage is TRBJ1-2, with no clear D. The germline V gene has CDR1 ENHRY and CDR2 SYGVKD. With 4 bases removed from V and 4 bases from J, the gap between germline ends came to 10 bases. This CDR3 contains 13 residues.